This T cell receptor (beta chain) emerged from a study of blood T cell repertoires in COVID-19 (dated by TCRdb to the early 2020s). Describing the broader study: Samples from collaborators originated in the United States, Italy and Spain and spanned both the acute and convalescent phases of COVID-19. The prospective study material was composed of cDNA or gDNA derived from T cells, B-cell-depleted T cells, or PBMCs. Deeply sampled blood TCRbeta repertoires from subjects exposed to, actively infected with, or recovered from COVID-19 were included in the dataset. The repertoires were made available in a free public database intended to serve as a resource for research on the immune response to SARS-CoV-2. The samples were drawn from the first 160 participants of the ongoing ImmuneRACE study and from 1,254 subjects provided by 6 global collaborators. Sample metadata almost always included a de-identified subject ID, COVID-19 status, age in years and sex. Where HLA class I and class II types were available, the types were taken from metadata supplied by the sample provider, not from assay-based typing. The full study reports these points: Clinical and demographic metadata were provided uncurated, with the amount varying by source and participant.

CDR1 and CDR2 were assigned from the germline V gene (reference sequence) as LGHDT and YNNKEL. The CDR3 goes from the cysteine to the phenylalanine over 16 residues. Only the CDR3 DNA stays, 48 bases, in frame from base 1. Unmatched junction bases come to 13, with V trimmed by 4 bases and J by 4 bases. TCRbeta CDR3 regions were amplified from genomic DNA by means of the immunoSEQ Assay, a bias-controlled multiplex PCR. Per the original workflow: Nucleated cell counts per sample were estimated from amplification of reference gene primers within the assay. Sequence reads were collapsed and filtered to measure the absolute abundance of every unique TCRbeta CDR3 rearrangement. For each sample, productive Simpson clonality was calculated by taking the square root of Simpson's diversity index across productive rearrangements. Not all clones reach the TCRdb copy of this immuneACCESS table, which keeps in-frame sequences only. Checked studies attribute under half of the gap to unresolved V genes and leave the rest unexplained. The V and J calls and clone size are taken from that table; D and trimming were inferred from the DNA. This sample holds 150,000 to 200,000 clones; 60% to 80% were observed only once. 26% of the sample lies in the top ten.

This clone has a single count. The target of this receptor is not known. Base qualities are not at hand, and no much larger clone is one base apart. The collaborating institutions used their own protocols to collect whole blood in K2EDTA tubes. For TCRbeta analysis, collaborators shipped samples in one of three forms: frozen whole blood, isolated PBMCs, or DNA extracted from either of those sample types. The chain links TRBV3-1 (or the pseudogene TRBV3-2) with TRBJ2-7; TRBD1 matches 7 bases in the middle. Sequences were obtained from peripheral blood. The sequence came from a woman in her 70s with acute or convalescent COVID-19. The CDR3 is CASSRGGTVAPYEQYF. The sequenced DNA is TGTGCCAGCAGCCGAGGTGGGACAGTCGCCCCGTACGAGCAGTACTTC.